This T cell receptor (beta chain) derives from a study of cytomegalovirus exposure and HLA in healthy donors. Findings of the study overall: Earlier analysis found most TCR beta V segments productive about 87% or about 30% of the time. A later analysis showed TCR association rates differing by HLA locus, peaking at DRB1 and lowest at HLA-C.

The length of the CDR3 is 21 residues. Per germline, CDR1 MGHRA and CDR2 YSYEKL. J gave up 0 bases and V 3 bases, and 17 bases lay outside the gene matches. This clone was counted a few times. Its specificity is unknown. In the PCR, 60 Vbeta and 13 Jbeta primers were used. The protocol was immunoSEQ multiplex PCR, while the TCRdb copy is restricted to in-frame clones and leaves out a portion. This sample has about 130,000 clones, with roughly a tenth found just once. The rearrangement links TRBV4-1 to TRBJ1-1, with 12 positions matching TRBD1. The sequenced material came from PBMCs. The TCR was taken from a woman between 18 and 29 years old in good health and CMV-seropositive. The CDR3 DNA follows: TGCGCCAGCAGCCAGAATCCGGGACAGGGGGCCCACCTTCCCATGAACACTGAAGCTTTCTTT. Translating it yields CASSQNPGQGAHLPMNTEAFF.